One and the same sample provided the 11 T cell receptor beta chains below, sequenced in a study of blood T cell repertoires in COVID-19. The method was immunoSEQ multiplex PCR; TCRdb's version includes in-frame clones alone and lacks a portion of them. Seen here are about 150,000 clones, approximately 81% observed once, and the top ten hold over 2.5%. The specimen sequenced was peripheral blood. The source is a human donor with acute or convalescent COVID-19. The donor label of this sample is uncertain.

The V and J genes are TRBV9 and TRBJ2-2; possible D gene TRBD2, 7 bases. Trimming took off 1 base at V and 4 bases at J, with 23 bases between the two ends. In germline, CDR1 is SGDLS, CDR2 YYNGEE. The CDR3 contains 19 residues. The CDR3 nucleotides are TGTGCCAGCAGCGTATGGGACACAGATTACGGGAGGACCACCGGGGAGCTGTTTTTT. This codes for CASSVWDTDYGRTTGELFF.

J is TRBJ2-3 and V is TRBV10-3; no clear D. Germline CDR1 and CDR2: ENHRY and SYGVKD. The length of the CDR3 is 12 residues. V lost 6 bases and J lost 0, with 4 bases in between. This chain's CDR3 is CAISPSTDTQYF. The CDR3 DNA follows: TGTGCCATCAGCCCTAGCACAGATACGCAGTATTTT.

CDR3 residues: CASRGSADTQYF. CDR3 DNA: TGTGCCTCCAGGGGCAGCGCAGATACGCAGTATTTT. J is TRBJ2-3 and V is TRBV12-5; D perhaps matches TRBD1 (6 bases). The CDR3 contains 12 residues. CDR1 and CDR2 from the germline V gene are LGHNT and FRNRAP.

The chain has TRBV7-2 and TRBJ2-3; TRBD2 is a possible D gene (6 bases). This CDR3 is 19 amino acids long. V was cut by 5 bases and J by 1 base, with 25 bases left in between. The germline CDR1 and CDR2 sequences are SGHTA and FQGNSA. The CDR3 DNA sequence: TGTGCCAGCAGCCCATATTACGGGGGAGGAGGGCCTGGCACAGATACGCAGTATTTT. Translating it yields CASSPYYGGGGPGTDTQYF.

This clone turned up a few times. This chain links TRBV18 with TRBJ1-2; no clear D gene. Germline V gene data show CDR1 as KGHSH and CDR2 as LQKENI. This CDR3 contains 16 residues. Trimming left V 3 bases short and J 0 bases short, with 14 bases between. This CDR3 reads CASSPPSRQANYGYTF. DNA for the CDR3: TGTGCCAGCTCACCCCCATCGAGGCAAGCTAACTATGGCTACACCTTC.

The chain has TRBV5-1 and TRBJ2-2; 10 bases are a match to TRBD2. Germline trimming cut 4 bases from V and 7 bases from J; bases unmatched to any gene: 7. Germline CDR1 is SGHRS and CDR2 is YFSETQ. The CDR3 has 15 amino acids. The CDR3 reads CASSLAGDTGGELFF. The CDR3 bases are TGCGCCAGCAGCCTAGCGGGAGATACGGGCGGGGAGCTGTTTTTT.

The chain uses TRBV5-5 and TRBJ1-3; D call uncertain. V gave up 0 bases and J gave up 0 bases, with 4 bases separating them. The CDR3 covers 14 residues. Per the germline V gene, CDR1 is SGHKS and CDR2 is YYEKEE (reference sequence). CDR3 amino acids: CASSLGGSGNTIYF. CDR3 sequence (DNA): TGTGCCAGCAGCTTGGGAGGCTCTGGAAACACCATATATTTT. The full variable domain, rest sourced from reference TRBV5-5 and TRBJ1-3, is DAGVTQSPTHLIKTRGQQVTLRCSPISGHKSVSWYQQVLGQGPQFIFQYYEKEERGRGNFPDRFSARQFPNYSSELNVNALLLGDSALYLCASSLGGSGNTIYFGEGSWLTVV.

This chain uses TRBV5-1 with TRBJ2-1; TRBD2 aligns across 11 bases. This CDR3 is 15 amino acids long. Germline V gene data show CDR1 as SGHRS and CDR2 as YFSETQ. The V segment lost 0 bases and the J segment 15 bases; nucleotides outside the gene matches: 11. CDR3 in DNA: TGCGCCAGCAGCTTGGAACTAGCGGGAGCCTTCATCAGGTTCTTC. This encodes CASSLELAGAFIRFF. Full variable domain (remainder filled in from reference TRBV5-1 and TRBJ2-1): KAGVTQTPRYLIKTRGQQVTLSCSPISGHRSVSWYQQTPGQGLQFLFEYFSETQRNKGNFPGRFSGRQFSNSRSEMNVSTLELGDSALYLCASSLELAGAFIRFFGPGTRLTVL.

The chain links TRBV5-1 to TRBJ1-2; 7 bases match TRBD1. CDR1 and CDR2 (germline): SGHRS, YFSETQ. V was clipped by 1 base and J by 4 bases; unmatched bases: 1. This CDR3 is 13 amino acids long. DNA for the CDR3: TGCGCCAGCAGCTTGTCAGGGGGCTATGGCTACACCTTC. It specifies CASSLSGGYGYTF.

This chain joins TRBV27 and TRBJ1-1; D remains ambiguous. This CDR3 comprises 14 residues. Per the germline V gene, CDR1 is MNHEY and CDR2 is SMNVEV (reference sequence). V shed 7 bases and J shed 4 bases, with 16 bases lying between them. CDR3 nucleotides: TGTGCCAGCACAAGGTCGGCAGGTGGCACTGAAGCTTTCTTT. Amino acids: CASTRSAGGTEAFF.

The chain has TRBV4-1 and TRBJ1-6; D not certain. Trimming removed 3 bases from V and 5 bases from J, with 11 bases in between. The CDR3 covers 15 residues. CDR1 MGHRA and CDR2 YSYEKL come from the germline V gene. CDR3 bases: TGCGCCAGCAGCCACCCAGCGGGGAATAATTCACCCCTCCACTTT. This codes for CASSHPAGNNSPLHF.